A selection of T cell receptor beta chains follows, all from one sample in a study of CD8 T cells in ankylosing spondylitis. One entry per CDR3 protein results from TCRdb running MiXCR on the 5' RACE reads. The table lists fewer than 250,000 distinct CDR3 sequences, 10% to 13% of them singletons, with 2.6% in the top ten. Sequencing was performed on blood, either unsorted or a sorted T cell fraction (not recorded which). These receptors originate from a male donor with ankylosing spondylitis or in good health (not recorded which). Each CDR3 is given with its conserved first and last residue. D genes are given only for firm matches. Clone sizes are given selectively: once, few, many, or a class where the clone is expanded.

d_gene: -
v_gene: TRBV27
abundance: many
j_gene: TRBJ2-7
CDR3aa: CASGPGWAYEQYF
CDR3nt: TGTGCCAGCGGGCCAGGGTGGGCCTACGAGCAGTACTTC

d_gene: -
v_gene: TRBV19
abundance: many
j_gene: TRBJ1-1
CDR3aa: CASSAYAGNTEAFF
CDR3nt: TGTGCCAGTAGTGCATACGCCGGGAACACTGAAGCTTTCTTT

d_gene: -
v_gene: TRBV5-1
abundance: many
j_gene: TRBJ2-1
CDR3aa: CASSLYGPGGSYNEQFF
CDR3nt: TGCGCCAGCAGCTTGTACGGCCCTGGAGGATCCTACAATGAGCAGTTCTTC

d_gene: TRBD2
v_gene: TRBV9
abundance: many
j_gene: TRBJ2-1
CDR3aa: CASSVDGSGTNNEQFF
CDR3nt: TGTGCCAGCAGCGTAGACGGTAGCGGGACAAACAATGAGCAGTTCTTC

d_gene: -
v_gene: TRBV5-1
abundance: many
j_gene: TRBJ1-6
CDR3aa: CASSFDRLGDSPLHF
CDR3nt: TGCGCCAGCAGCTTTGACAGGTTGGGAGATTCACCCCTCCACTTT

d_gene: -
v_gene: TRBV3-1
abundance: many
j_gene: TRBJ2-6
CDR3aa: CASSRQGPGANVLTF
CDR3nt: TGTGCCAGCAGCCGGCAGGGTCCTGGGGCCAACGTCCTGACTTTC

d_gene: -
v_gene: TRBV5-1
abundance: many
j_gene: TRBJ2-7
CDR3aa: CASSLGPAYEQYF
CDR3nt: TGCGCCAGCAGCTTGGGGCCAGCCTACGAGCAGTACTTC

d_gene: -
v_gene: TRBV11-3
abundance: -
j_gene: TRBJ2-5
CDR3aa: CASSLDTVKVTQYF
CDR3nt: TGTGCCAGCAGCTTAGATACAGTAAAGGTGACCCAGTACTTC

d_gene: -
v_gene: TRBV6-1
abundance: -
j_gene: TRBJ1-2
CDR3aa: CASTGGRSNYGYTF
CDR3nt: TGTGCCAGCACCGGAGGACGGTCTAACTATGGCTACACCTTC

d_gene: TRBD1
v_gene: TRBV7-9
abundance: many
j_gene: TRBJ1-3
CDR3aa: CASSSQGVPYSGNTIYF
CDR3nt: TGTGCCAGCAGCTCCCAGGGGGTCCCGTACTCTGGAAACACCATATATTTT

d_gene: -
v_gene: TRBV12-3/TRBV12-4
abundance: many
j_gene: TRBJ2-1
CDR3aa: CASSPPGRSRGEQFF
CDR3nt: TGTGCCAGCAGTCCCCCGGGACGTTCTCGGGGTGAGCAGTTCTTC

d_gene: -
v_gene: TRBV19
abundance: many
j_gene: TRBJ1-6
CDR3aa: CASCTGLESPLHF
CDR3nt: TGTGCCAGTTGCACAGGGTTAGAATCACCCCTCCACTTT

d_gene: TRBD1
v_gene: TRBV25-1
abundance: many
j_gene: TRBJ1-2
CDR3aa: CASSAEGRGLIGYTF
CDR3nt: TGTGCCAGCAGTGCGGAGGGCAGGGGGCTTATTGGCTACACCTTC

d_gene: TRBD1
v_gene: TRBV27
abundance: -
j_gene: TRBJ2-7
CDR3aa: CASSKGTGGTHEQYF
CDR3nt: TGTGCCAGCAGTAAAGGGACAGGGGGAACTCACGAGCAGTACTTC

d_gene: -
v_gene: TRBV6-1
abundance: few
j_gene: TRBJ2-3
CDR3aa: CASSPDQATDTQYF
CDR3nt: TGTGCCAGCAGTCCCGACCAGGCCACAGATACGCAGTATTTT

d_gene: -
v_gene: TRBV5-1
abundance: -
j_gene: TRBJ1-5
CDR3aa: CASSLDSGYQPQHF
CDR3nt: TGCGCCAGCAGCTTGGACAGTGGGTATCAGCCCCAGCATTTT

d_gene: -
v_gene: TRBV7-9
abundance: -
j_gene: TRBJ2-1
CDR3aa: CASSLGTSSGRNNEQFF
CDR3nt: TGTGCCAGCAGCTTAGGAACCTCCAGCGGGCGCAACAATGAGCAGTTCTTC

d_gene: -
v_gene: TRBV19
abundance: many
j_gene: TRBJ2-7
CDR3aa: CASSTGLPIYEQYF
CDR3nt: TGTGCCAGCTCCACGGGACTTCCTATCTACGAGCAGTACTTC

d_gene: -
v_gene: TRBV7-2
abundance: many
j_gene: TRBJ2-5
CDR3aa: CASSLDPVGGQTQYF
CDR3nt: TGTGCCAGCAGCTTAGATCCGGTTGGGGGCCAGACCCAGTACTTC

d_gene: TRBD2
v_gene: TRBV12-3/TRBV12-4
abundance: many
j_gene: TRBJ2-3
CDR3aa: CASSLGAGAYTDTQYF
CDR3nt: TGTGCCAGCAGTTTAGGGGCGGGAGCCTACACAGATACGCAGTATTTT

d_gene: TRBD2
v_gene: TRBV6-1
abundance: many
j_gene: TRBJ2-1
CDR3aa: CASSTSGGYNEQFF
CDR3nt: TGTGCCAGCAGCACAAGCGGGGGCTACAATGAGCAGTTCTTC

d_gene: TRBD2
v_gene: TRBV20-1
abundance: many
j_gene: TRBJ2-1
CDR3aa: CSASGTSRYNEQFF
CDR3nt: TGCAGTGCTAGTGGGACTAGCCGTTACAATGAGCAGTTCTTC

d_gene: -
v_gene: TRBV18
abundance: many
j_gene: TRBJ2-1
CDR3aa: CASSPRDEQFF
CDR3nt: TGTGCCAGCTCACCGCGGGACGAGCAGTTCTTC

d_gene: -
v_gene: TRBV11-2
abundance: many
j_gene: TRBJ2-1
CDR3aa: CASRRADNEQFF
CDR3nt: TGTGCCAGCAGACGGGCAGACAATGAGCAGTTCTTC

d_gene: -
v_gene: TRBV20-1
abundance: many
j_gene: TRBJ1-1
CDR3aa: CSARDYREKTEAFF
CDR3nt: TGCAGTGCTAGAGACTACAGGGAAAAGACTGAAGCTTTCTTT

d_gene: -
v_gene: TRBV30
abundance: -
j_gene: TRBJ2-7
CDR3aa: CAWSAPGYEQYF
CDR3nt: TGTGCCTGGAGTGCCCCAGGGTACGAGCAGTACTTC

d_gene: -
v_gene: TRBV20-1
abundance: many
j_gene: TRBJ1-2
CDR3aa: CSARGGRPYGYTF
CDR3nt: TGCAGTGCTAGAGGCGGCAGACCATATGGCTACACCTTC

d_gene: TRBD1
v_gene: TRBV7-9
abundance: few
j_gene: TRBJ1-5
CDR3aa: CASSPGGQGPNQPQHF
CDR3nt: TGTGCCAGCAGCCCAGGGGGCCAAGGGCCTAATCAGCCCCAGCATTTT

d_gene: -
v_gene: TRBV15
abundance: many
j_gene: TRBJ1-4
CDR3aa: CATSRDSFREKLFF
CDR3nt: TGTGCCACCAGCAGAGATAGTTTTAGGGAAAAACTGTTTTTT

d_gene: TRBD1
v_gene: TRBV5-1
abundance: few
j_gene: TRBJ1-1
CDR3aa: CASSLQGAATEAFF
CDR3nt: TGCGCCAGCAGTTTACAGGGGGCCGCCACTGAAGCTTTCTTT

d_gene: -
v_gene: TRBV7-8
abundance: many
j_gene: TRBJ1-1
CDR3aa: CASSPTGLGTEAFF
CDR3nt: TGTGCCAGCAGCCCTACAGGGTTAGGCACTGAAGCTTTCTTT

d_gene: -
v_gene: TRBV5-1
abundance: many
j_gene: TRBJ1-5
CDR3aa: CASSLVGNQPQHF
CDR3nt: TGTGCCAGCAGCTTAGTGGGCAATCAGCCCCAGCATTTT

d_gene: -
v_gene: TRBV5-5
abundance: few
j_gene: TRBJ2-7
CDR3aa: CASSRRQVVTYEQYF
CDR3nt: TGTGCCAGCAGCCGCCGACAGGTAGTCACCTACGAGCAGTACTTC

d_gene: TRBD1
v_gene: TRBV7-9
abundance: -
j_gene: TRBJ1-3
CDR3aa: CASSKDRVSGNTIYF
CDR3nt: TGTGCCAGCAGCAAGGACAGGGTGAGCGGAAACACCATATATTTT

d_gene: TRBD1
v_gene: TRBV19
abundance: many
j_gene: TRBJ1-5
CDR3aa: CASSPQGNSRPQHF
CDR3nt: TGTGCCAGTAGTCCACAGGGGAACTCGCGGCCCCAGCATTTT

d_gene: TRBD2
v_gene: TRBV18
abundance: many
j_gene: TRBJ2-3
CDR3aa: CASSLAGRTDTQYF
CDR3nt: TGTGCCAGCTCTCTAGCGGGCCGCACAGATACGCAGTATTTT

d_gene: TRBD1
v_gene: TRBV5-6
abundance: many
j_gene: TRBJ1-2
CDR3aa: CASSSTGGSGTF
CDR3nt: TGTGCCAGCAGCTCAACAGGGGGTTCGGGGACCTTC

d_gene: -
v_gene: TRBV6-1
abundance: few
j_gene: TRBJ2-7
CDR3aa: CASSRTRDASYEQYF
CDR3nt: TGTGCCAGCAGTCGTACCCGGGACGCCTCCTACGAGCAGTACTTC

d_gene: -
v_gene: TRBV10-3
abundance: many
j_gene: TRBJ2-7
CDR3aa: CAISPTRYEQYF
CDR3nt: TGTGCCATCAGTCCTACTCGTTACGAGCAGTACTTC

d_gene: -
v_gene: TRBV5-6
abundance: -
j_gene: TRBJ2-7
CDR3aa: CASRPTGKNTYEQYF
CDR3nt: TGTGCCAGCAGGCCAACAGGGAAAAATACCTACGAGCAGTACTTC

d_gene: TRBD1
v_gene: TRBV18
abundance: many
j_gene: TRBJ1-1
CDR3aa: CASSPGLQGAYGAFF
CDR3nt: TGTGCCAGCTCACCCGGGCTACAGGGGGCGTATGGGGCTTTCTTT

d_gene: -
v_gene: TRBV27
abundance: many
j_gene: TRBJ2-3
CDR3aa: CASLGGKDTQYF
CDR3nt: TGTGCCAGCCTCGGTGGGAAAGATACGCAGTATTTT

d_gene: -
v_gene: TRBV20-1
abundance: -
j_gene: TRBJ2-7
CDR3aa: CCVRGHRNGTAAEEQYF
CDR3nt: TGCTGTGTTAGAGGCCATCGCAATGGGACCGCGGCTGAGGAGCAGTACTTC

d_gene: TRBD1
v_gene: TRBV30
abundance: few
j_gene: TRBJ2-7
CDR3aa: CAWKGAYEQYF
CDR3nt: TGTGCCTGGAAGGGGGCTTACGAGCAGTACTTC

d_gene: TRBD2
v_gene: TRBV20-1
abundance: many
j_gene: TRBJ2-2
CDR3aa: CSAFLLAGGNTGELFF
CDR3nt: TGCAGTGCATTCCTGCTAGCGGGGGGCAACACCGGGGAGCTGTTTTTT

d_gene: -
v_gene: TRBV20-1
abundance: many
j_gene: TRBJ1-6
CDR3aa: CSARDEDRQYYNSPLHF
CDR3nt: TGCAGTGCTAGAGATGAAGACAGGCAATACTATAATTCACCCCTCCACTTT

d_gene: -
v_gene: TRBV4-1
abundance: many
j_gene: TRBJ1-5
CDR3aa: CASRPAGANSNQPQHF
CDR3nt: TGCGCCAGCAGGCCCGCGGGGGCAAATAGCAATCAGCCCCAGCATTTT

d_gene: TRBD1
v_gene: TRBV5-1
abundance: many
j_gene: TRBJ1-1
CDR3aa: CASSLATGVTEAFF
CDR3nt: TGCGCCAGCAGCTTGGCGACAGGGGTTACTGAAGCTTTCTTT

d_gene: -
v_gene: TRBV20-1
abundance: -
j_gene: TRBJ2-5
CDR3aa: CSARAGPGQQETQYF
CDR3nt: TGCAGTGCTAGGGCGGGACCGGGACAGCAAGAGACCCAGTACTTC

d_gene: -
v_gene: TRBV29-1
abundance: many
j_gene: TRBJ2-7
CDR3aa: CSGGGDIKEQYF
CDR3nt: TGCAGCGGTGGGGGGGACATAAAAGAGCAGTACTTC

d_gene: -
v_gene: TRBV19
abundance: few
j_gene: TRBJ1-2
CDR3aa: CASGTGDYGYTF
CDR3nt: TGTGCCAGTGGGACTGGAGACTATGGCTACACCTTC

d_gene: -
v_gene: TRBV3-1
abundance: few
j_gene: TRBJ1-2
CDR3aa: CASSQDRLRVHGYTF
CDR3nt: TGTGCCAGCAGCCAAGATAGGCTGAGGGTGCATGGCTACACCTTC

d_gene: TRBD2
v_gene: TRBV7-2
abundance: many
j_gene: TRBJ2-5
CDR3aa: CASSLAPGLAGGRFVTQYF
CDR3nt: TGTGCCAGCAGCTTAGCACCGGGACTAGCGGGGGGTCGCTTCGTGACCCAGTACTTC

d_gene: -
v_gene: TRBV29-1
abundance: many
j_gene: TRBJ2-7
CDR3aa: CSVEEGIRGEQYF
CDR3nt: TGCAGCGTTGAGGAAGGGATCCGTGGCGAGCAGTACTTC

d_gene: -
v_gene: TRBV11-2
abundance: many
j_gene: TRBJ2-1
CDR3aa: CASSLHDEQFF
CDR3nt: TGTGCCAGCAGCCTCCACGATGAGCAGTTCTTC

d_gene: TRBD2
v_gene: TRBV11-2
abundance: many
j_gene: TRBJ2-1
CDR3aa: CASSLRGSGWSSYNEQFF
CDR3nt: TGTGCCAGCAGCCTCCGCGGGAGCGGATGGAGCTCCTACAATGAGCAGTTCTTC

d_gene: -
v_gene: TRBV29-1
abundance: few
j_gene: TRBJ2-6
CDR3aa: CSVDTPAGANVLTF
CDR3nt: TGCAGCGTCGACACCCCCGCCGGGGCCAACGTCCTGACTTTC